This T cell receptor (beta chain) appears in the sequencing data of a study of CD8+ T cells in alopecia areata. Study-level information: Each of the treated patients was given oral tofacitinib, 5 to 10 mg twice daily, for moderate-to-severe alopecia areata.

There are a few counts of this clone. Looked up from germline, CDR1 is MGHDK and CDR2 is SYGVNS. V was trimmed by 1 base and J by 0 bases, leaving 14 bases between them. The CDR3 runs to 17 residues. Following RNA extraction, reverse transcription yielded cDNA that acted as the sequencing template. Using immunoSEQ multiplex PCR, the repertoire was profiled, and TCRdb retains in-frame clones only, with some absent. There are more than 9,000 clones in the sample; 50% to 70% occur only once, and about 14% lies in the top ten. Samples from alopecia areata patients were lesional scalp punch biopsies and peripheral blood.

The sequence was collected from a human donor with alopecia areata. Sequenced input: skin. The chain joins TRBV25-1 to TRBJ2-3; D is possibly TRBD2 (6 bases). DNA for the CDR3: TGTGCCAGCAGTGAATTGGGTGTACTAGCAAGCACAGATACGCAGTATTTT. Its translation: CASSELGVLASTDTQYF.